The rows below give T cell receptor beta chains drawn from one sample of a study of metastatic and nonmetastatic thyroid tumors. TCRdb redid the clone calls on the PCR reads using MiXCR. This sample has about 35,000 clones, with roughly 18% found just once. The source material was blood. All receptors derive from a female donor with papillary thyroid cancer or a benign thyroid nodule (not recorded which). Some clones in this sample may be carry-over from other donors' samples. The CDR3 runs from the conserved cysteine through the conserved F or W. The D gene is left open where the match is weak. Size is stated for part of the rows, as once, few or many counts, or as a class when the clone is expanded.

j_call d_call v_call clone_size cdr3_nt cdr3_aa
TRBJ2-4 TRBD2 TRBV12-3/TRBV12-4 - TGTGCCAACAGTTTCGGCGGGGGAGGAGAAAACATTCAGTACTTC CANSFGGGGENIQYF
TRBJ1-1 - TRBV5-1 once TGCGCCAGCAGCTTGGCACAAATGAACACTGAAGCTTTCTTT CASSLAQMNTEAFF
TRBJ2-1 - TRBV19 - TGTGCCAGTATGTCGGTACTAGCCGGAGAGTTTTCCAATGAGCAGTTCTTC CASMSVLAGEFSNEQFF
TRBJ2-7 - TRBV18 many TGTGCCAGCTCACAATACTCCTACGAGCAGTACTTC CASSQYSYEQYF
TRBJ1-2 - TRBV20-1 medium-sized TGCAGTGCTCCTACAGTAGTTTATGGCTACACCTTC CSAPTVVYGYTF
TRBJ1-5 - TRBV9 many TGTGCCAGCAGCGTAGAGGGGTATAGCAATCAGCCCCAGCATTTT CASSVEGYSNQPQHF
TRBJ2-1 - TRBV7-9 many TGTGCCAGCAGCTTAAGGACACCAAATGAGCAGTTCTTC CASSLRTPNEQFF
TRBJ2-3 - TRBV5-1 - TGCGCCAGCAGCATGGGGTCAAGAAGGACGCAGTATTTT CASSMGSRRTQYF
TRBJ1-1 TRBD1 TRBV20-1 - TGCAGTGCCTCCTCGGAGGAGGGGGCTCGGAGGAGTGAAGCTCTCTTT CSASSEEGARRSEALF
TRBJ2-1 - TRBV6-5 medium-sized TGTGCCAGCAGTTACGGCGCGGGGTCCTACAATGAGCAGTTCTTC CASSYGAGSYNEQFF
TRBJ2-7 TRBD1 TRBV7-6 - TGTGCCAGCAGCTTAGGGGTCGGGACAGGGTCCTACGAGCAGTACTTC CASSLGVGTGSYEQYF
TRBJ2-2 - TRBV6-4 few TGTGCCAGCAGTGACTCGGTCGGGTCCGGGGAGCCGTTTTTT CASSDSVGSGEPFF
TRBJ1-6 TRBD1 TRBV20-1 many TGCAGTGCTAGTGACAGGGCCGGTAATTCACCCCTCCACTTT CSASDRAGNSPLHF
TRBJ2-1 - TRBV20-1 - TGCAGTGCTAGCGCTGACACCCCCTACAATGAGCAGTTCTTC CSASADTPYNEQFF
TRBJ1-5 - TRBV20-1 many TGCAGTGCCCCCCTAGGGGGGCGAAATCAGCCCCAGCATTTT CSAPLGGRNQPQHF
TRBJ1-4 - TRBV7-8 many TGTGCCAGCAGCTTAGGGTCGGAGTCGACAGGTGGTGAAAAACTGTTTTTT CASSLGSESTGGEKLFF
TRBJ2-5 - TRBV6-2/TRBV6-3 many TGTGCCAGCAGCCCTAGAAAAGAGACCCAGTACTTC CASSPRKETQYF
TRBJ1-6 - TRBV10-3 many TGTGCCGCCATGACACCAACGCTACGAGATTCACCCCTCCACTTT CAAMTPTLRDSPLHF
TRBJ2-5 - TRBV24-1 many TGTGCCACCAGTGATGTATTCCAGGGCCTTGAAGAGACCCAGTACTTC CATSDVFQGLEETQYF
TRBJ2-3 - TRBV5-1 many TGCGCCAGCAGCTTAAGGCCGGCCAACACAGATACGCAGTATTTT CASSLRPANTDTQYF
TRBJ1-6 TRBD1 TRBV6-1 few TGTGCCATCAGTCCGGGACAGGCCGTTTCACCCCTCCACTTT CAISPGQAVSPLHF
TRBJ2-1 - TRBV19 many TGTGCCAGTAGTATTCCGGGGCGGGATGAGCAGTTCTTC CASSIPGRDEQFF
TRBJ2-1 TRBD2 TRBV6-1 many TGTGCCAGCACCGGACTAGCGAGAAGTGGGGATGAGCAGTTCTTC CASTGLARSGDEQFF
TRBJ1-2 TRBD1 TRBV20-1 many TGCAGTGCTAGCACTACAGGGGTTGATGGCTACACCTTC CSASTTGVDGYTF
TRBJ1-6 - TRBV24-1 many TGTGCCTATAATTCACCCCTCCACTTT CAYNSPLHF
TRBJ2-7 TRBD1 TRBV20-1 - TGCAGTGCGGGGGGACAGGGGAATTCCTACGAGCAGTACTTC CSAGGQGNSYEQYF
TRBJ2-2 - TRBV10-3 many TGTGCCATCAGTGACGAAGACCCCCGGACCGGGGAGCTGTTTTTT CAISDEDPRTGELFF
TRBJ2-7 - TRBV28 medium-sized TGTGCCAGCAGTCTTACAGGGTCGGCCTACGAGCAGTACTTC CASSLTGSAYEQYF
TRBJ2-7 - TRBV6-1 - TGTGCCAGCAGCAGGAATAACGAGCAGTACTTC CASSRNNEQYF
TRBJ2-7 - TRBV12-3/TRBV12-4 few TGTGCCGGCTGGGGTTTCGGGGAGCAGTACTTC CAGWGFGEQYF
TRBJ2-1 - TRBV28 many TGTGCCAGCAGTACCCTCCAGCGGGATGAGCAGTTCTTC CASSTLQRDEQFF
TRBJ2-1 TRBD2 TRBV20-1 many TGCAGTGCTTATACCGGGACTAGCGGACTCAATGAGCAGTTCTTC CSAYTGTSGLNEQFF
TRBJ2-7 - TRBV20-1 - TGCAGTGCTAGAGGGTTGGCTAGCTGGCGCCACTACGAGCAGTACTTC CSARGLASWRHYEQYF
TRBJ2-7 TRBD1 TRBV12-3/TRBV12-4 few TGTGCCAGCAGTTCACAGGGGGGCTCCTACGAGCAGTACTTC CASSSQGGSYEQYF
TRBJ2-1 - TRBV18 - TGTGCCAGCTCACCGGGGTACAATGAGCAGTTCTTC CASSPGYNEQFF
TRBJ2-1 - TRBV6-1 few TGTGCCAGCATCGGACGAGCGTCTGAGCAGTTCTTC CASIGRASEQFF
TRBJ2-7 - TRBV6-1 - TGTGCCAGCTCCAAGCGTGATAGCTACGATCAGTACTTC CASSKRDSYDQYF
TRBJ1-1 - TRBV20-1 many TGCAGTGCGGGGGGTTCATGGAACACTGAAGCTTTCTTT CSAGGSWNTEAFF
TRBJ2-7 TRBD1 TRBV24-1 few TGTGCCACCAGTGAGGGGACAGTCCTTGGGGGCTACGAGCAGTACTTC CATSEGTVLGGYEQYF
TRBJ2-7 - TRBV15 many TGTGCCACCAGCACTCAGGGCTACGAGCAGTACTTC CATSTQGYEQYF